This TCR beta chain was recovered during a study of T cells in Graves' hyperthyroidism and ophthalmopathy. Points from the study as a whole: The model identified upcoming ophthalmopathy a median approximately seven months ahead of onset.

This clonotype was seen at least ten times. Its antigen remains unknown. Authors of the study amplified TCR beta CDR3 regions from RNA transcripts. HTBI primers drove first-round RT-PCR of the TCR CDR3. TCRdb used MiXCR to reprocess the multiplex PCR reads, holding one entry per CDR3 protein. The profile shows almost 250,000 distinct CDR3 sequences, approximately 23% of them singletons. The cohort's ophthalmopathy patients, a group with duration under 3 months, had a Clinical Activity Score of at least 3 and a NOSPECS grade of at least 4. Diagnoses used clinical symptoms, serum thyroxine and TRAb, thyroid ultrasound and orbital computed tomography. Trimming pared 4 bases from V and 0 bases from J, leaving 9 bases between. Per germline, CDR1 GTSNPN and CDR2 SVGIG (reference sequence). The CDR3 contains 13 residues.

Sample: blood. The sequence was obtained from a woman in her thirties or forties with Graves' ophthalmopathy. This chain joins TRBV30 and TRBJ1-1, with no clear D. CDR3 bases: TGTGCCTGGACTTACCGGGTGAACACTGAAGCTTTCTTT. Protein: CAWTYRVNTEAFF.